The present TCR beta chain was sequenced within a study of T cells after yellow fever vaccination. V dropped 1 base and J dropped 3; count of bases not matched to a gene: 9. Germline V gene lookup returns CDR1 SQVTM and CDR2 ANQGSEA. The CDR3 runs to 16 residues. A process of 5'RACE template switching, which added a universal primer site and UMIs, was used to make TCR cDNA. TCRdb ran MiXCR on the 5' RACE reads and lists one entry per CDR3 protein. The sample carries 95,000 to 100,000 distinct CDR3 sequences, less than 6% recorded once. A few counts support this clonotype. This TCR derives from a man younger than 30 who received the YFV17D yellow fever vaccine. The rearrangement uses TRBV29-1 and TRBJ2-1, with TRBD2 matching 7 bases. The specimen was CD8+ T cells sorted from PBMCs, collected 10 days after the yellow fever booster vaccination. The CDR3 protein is CSVEGYRLADYNEQFF. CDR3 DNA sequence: TGCAGCGTTGAAGGCTATCGGCTAGCGGACTACAATGAGCAGTTCTTC.